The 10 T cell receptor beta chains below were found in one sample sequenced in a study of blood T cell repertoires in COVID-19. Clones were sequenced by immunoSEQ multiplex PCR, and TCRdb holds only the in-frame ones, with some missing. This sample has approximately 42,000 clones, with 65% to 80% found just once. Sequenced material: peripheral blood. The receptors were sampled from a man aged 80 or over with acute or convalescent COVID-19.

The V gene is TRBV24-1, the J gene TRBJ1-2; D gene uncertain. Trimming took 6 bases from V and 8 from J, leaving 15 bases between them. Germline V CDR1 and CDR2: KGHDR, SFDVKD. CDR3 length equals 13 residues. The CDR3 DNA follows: TGTGCCACCAGTCAGACTGAGACGAGGGGCTACACCTTC. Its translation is CATSQTETRGYTF.

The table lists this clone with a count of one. CDR3 DNA: TGTGCCAGCAGCGGAGGAGGCCGCACTGAAGCTTTCTTT. Translating gives CASSGGGRTEAFF. The rearrangement links TRBV6-5 to TRBJ1-1; D remains unclear. Between the trimmed V and J ends, which lost 6 bases and 4 bases, there was a span of 12 bases. The germline V gene has CDR1 MNHEY and CDR2 SVGAGI. The CDR3 has 13 residues.

CDR3 nucleotide sequence: TGTGCCAGCTCACCACCTATCTCAGGGGATGGAAACTATGGCTACACCTTC. It translates to CASSPPISGDGNYGYTF. V gene TRBV18 combines with J gene TRBJ1-2; a possible D gene is TRBD1 (6 bases). The CDR3 runs 17 residues. Germline CDR1 and CDR2: KGHSH and LQKENI. The V gene lost 0 bases and the J gene lost 2 bases, with 16 bases spanning the gap.

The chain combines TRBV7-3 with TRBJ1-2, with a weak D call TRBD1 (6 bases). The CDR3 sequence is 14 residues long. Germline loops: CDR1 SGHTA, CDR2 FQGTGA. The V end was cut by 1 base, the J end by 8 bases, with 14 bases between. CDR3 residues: CASSLIGGGGGYTF. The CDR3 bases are TGTGCCAGCAGCTTAATAGGCGGGGGCGGCGGCTACACCTTC.

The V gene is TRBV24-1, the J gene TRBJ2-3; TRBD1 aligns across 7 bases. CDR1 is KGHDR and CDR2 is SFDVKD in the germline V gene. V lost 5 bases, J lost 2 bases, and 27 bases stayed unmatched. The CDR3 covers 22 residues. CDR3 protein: CATSGDRVLRGLLGWNTDTQYF. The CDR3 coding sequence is TGTGCCACCAGTGGCGACAGGGTTCTCCGTGGCCTGTTGGGGTGGAACACAGATACGCAGTATTTT.

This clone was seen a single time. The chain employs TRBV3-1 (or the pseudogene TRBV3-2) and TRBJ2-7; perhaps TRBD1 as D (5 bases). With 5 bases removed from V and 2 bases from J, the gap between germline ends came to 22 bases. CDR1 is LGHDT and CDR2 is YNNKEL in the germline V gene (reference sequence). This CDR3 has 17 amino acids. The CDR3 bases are TGTGCCAGCAGCGGGCGAAACAGGAATAGGGGCACCTACGAGCAGTACTTC. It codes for CASSGRNRNRGTYEQYF.

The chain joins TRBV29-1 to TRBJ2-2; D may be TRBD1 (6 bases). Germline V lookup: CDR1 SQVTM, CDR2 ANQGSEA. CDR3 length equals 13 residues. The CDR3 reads CRTRGSNTGELFF. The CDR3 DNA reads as TGCAGGACCAGGGGTTCCAACACCGGGGAGCTGTTTTTT.

CDR3 region: CASRLEAGYTDTQYF. CDR3 coding DNA: TGTGCCAGCCGTCTTGAGGCCGGATACACAGATACGCAGTATTTT. The chain carries TRBV6-4 and TRBJ2-3, with unresolved D. V lost 8 bases to trimming and J lost 2 bases, with 17 bases between them. This CDR3 has 15 residues. Per the germline V gene, CDR1 is MRHNA and CDR2 is SNTAGT.

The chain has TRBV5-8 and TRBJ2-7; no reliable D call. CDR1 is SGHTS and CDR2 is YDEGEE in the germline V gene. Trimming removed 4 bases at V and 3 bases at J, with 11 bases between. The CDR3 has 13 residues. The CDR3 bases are TGTGCCAGCAGCCCCCGGGTCAACTACGAGCAGTACTTC. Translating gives CASSPRVNYEQYF. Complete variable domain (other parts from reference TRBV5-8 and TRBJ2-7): EAGVTQSPTHLIKTRGQQATLRCSPISGHTSVYWYQQALGLGLQFLLWYDEGEERNRGNFPPRFSGRQFPNYSSELNVNALELEDSALYLCASSPRVNYEQYFGPGTRLTVT.

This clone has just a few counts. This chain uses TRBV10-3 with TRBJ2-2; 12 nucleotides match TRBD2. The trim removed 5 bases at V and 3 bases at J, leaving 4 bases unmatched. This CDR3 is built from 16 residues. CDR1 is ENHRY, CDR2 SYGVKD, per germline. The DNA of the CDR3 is TGTGCCATCAGTAGACTAGCGGGAGATGACACCGGGGAGCTGTTTTTT. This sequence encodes CAISRLAGDDTGELFF.